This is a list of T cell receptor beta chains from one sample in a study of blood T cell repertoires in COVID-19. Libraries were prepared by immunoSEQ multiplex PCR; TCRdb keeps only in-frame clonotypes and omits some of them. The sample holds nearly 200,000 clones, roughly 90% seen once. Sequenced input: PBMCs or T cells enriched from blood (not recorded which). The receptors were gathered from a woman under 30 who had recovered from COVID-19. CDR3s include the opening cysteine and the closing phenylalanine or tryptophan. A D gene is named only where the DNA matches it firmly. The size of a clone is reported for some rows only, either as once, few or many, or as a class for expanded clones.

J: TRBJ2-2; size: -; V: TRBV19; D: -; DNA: TGTGCCAGTAGTACCCATTATCGGGGTCCAACCGGGGAGCTGTTTTTT; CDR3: CASSTHYRGPTGELFF
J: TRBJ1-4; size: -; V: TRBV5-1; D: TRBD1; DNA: TGCGCCAGCAGTCCGGGACAGGTGTTTGGGAGTGAAAAACTGTTTTTT; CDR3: CASSPGQVFGSEKLFF
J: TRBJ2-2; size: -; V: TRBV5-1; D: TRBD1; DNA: TGCGCCAGCAGCTGGACAGGAACCGGGGAGCTGTTTTTT; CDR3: CASSWTGTGELFF
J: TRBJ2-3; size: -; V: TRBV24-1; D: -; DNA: TGTGCCACCAGACCGGGACACTCAGCCGATACGCAGTATTTT; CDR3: CATRPGHSADTQYF
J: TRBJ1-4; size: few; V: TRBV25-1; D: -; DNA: TGTGCCAGCAGTGAAAGCGGGGGGGATGAAAAACTGTTTTTT; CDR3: CASSESGGDEKLFF
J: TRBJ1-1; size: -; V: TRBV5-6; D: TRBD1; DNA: TGTGCCAGCAGCCCACAGGGGCGGTGGGACACTGAAGCTTTCTTT; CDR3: CASSPQGRWDTEAFF
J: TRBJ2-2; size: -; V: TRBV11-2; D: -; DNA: TGTGCCAGCAGCTCCTCGGTTGGAGTTAACACCGGGGAGCTGTTTTTT; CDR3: CASSSSVGVNTGELFF
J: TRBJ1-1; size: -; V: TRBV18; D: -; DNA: TGTGCCAGCTCTACAGGGTGGTCCATGAACACTGAAGCTTTCTTT; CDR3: CASSTGWSMNTEAFF
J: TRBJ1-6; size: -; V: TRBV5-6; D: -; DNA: TGTGCCAGCAGCTTGACGGGAACCTTCGGTAATTCACCCCTCCACTTT; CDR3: CASSLTGTFGNSPLHF
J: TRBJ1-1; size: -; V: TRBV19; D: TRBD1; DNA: TGTGCCAGTAGTACCCTCGGGACAGGGTGGGTTGGAGCTTTCTTT; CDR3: CASSTLGTGWVGAFF
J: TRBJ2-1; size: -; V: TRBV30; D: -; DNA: TGTGCCCGCCAGCCCGGGGGATCCTACAATGAGCAGTTCTTC; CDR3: CARQPGGSYNEQFF
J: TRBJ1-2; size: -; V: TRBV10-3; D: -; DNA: TGTGCCATCAGTGAGTCCGGACGGGCGGAGGGGTATGGCTACACCTTC; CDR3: CAISESGRAEGYGYTF
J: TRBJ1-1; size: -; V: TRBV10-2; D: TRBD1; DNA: TGCGCCAGCCTAGGAGGACAGGGCGTCACTGAAGCTTTCTTT; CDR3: CASLGGQGVTEAFF
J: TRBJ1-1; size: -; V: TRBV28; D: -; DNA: TGTGCCAGCAGTTCGAAGGGGTTGTTTACTTTCTTT; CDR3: CASSSKGLFTFF
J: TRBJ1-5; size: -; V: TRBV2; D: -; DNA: TGTGCCAGCAGTCCAGGGTCTCAGCCCCAGCATTTT; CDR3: CASSPGSQPQHF
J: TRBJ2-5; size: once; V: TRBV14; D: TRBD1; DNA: TGTGCCAGCAGCCAAGGCGGGACAGGGGTGTCAGAGACCCAGTACTTC; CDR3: CASSQGGTGVSETQYF
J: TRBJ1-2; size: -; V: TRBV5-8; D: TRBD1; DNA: TGTGCCAGCAGCTGGACAGGGGGGTCGGGCTACACCTTC; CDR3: CASSWTGGSGYTF
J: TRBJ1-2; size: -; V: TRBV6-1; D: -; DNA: TGTGCCAGCAGCAGTGACACAATATATGGCTACACCTTC; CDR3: CASSSDTIYGYTF
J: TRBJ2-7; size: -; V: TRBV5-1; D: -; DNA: TGCGCCAGCAGCTTGTTTACAAGCCTTTTGGGGAGCTCCTACGAGCAGTACTTC; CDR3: CASSLFTSLLGSSYEQYF
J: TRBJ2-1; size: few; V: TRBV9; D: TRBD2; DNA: TGTGCCAGCAGCTCGCCCCACATAGCGGGGGGGCGGAATGAGCAGTTCTTC; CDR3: CASSSPHIAGGRNEQFF
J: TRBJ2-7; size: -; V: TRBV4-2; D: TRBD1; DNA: TGTGCCAGCAGCCAAGATCAGACAGGGGGCTTCTACGAGCAGTACTTC; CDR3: CASSQDQTGGFYEQYF
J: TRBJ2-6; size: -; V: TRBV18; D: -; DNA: TGTGCCAGCTCACCATCGGGGGCTGGGGCCAACGTCCTGACTTTC; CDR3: CASSPSGAGANVLTF
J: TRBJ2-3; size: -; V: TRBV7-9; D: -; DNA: TGTGCCAGCAGCTTAGCGGGCCTACAGGGTCCCGTCCGGACAGATACGCAGTATTTT; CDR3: CASSLAGLQGPVRTDTQYF
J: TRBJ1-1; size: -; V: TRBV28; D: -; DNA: TGTGCCAGCAGTAGGTACAGCGGAAACACTGAAGCTTTCTTT; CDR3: CASSRYSGNTEAFF
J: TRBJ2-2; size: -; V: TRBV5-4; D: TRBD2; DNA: TGTGCCAGCAGCCGACTAGCGGGGGGGCCGGGCACCGGGGAGCTGTTTTTT; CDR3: CASSRLAGGPGTGELFF
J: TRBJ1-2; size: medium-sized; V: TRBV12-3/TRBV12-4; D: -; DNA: TGTGCCAGCAGTTCGGGGGTGGATGGCTACACCTTC; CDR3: CASSSGVDGYTF
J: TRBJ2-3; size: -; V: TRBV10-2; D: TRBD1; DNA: TGCGCCAGCAGTGAATGGGACAGCTCAGATACGCAGTATTTT; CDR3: CASSEWDSSDTQYF
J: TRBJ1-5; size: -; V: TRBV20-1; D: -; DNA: TGCAGTGCTAGTTTAGAGGGCTCGGGTCAGCCCCAGCATTTT; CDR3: CSASLEGSGQPQHF
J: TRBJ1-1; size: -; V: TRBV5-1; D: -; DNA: TGCGCCAGCAGCACCGGTTGGAGCACTGAAGCTTTCTTT; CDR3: CASSTGWSTEAFF